The clone carrying this T cell receptor beta chain was seen at least ten times. Its antigen is as yet unknown. Unique molecular identifiers were present on the cDNA, which also gained a universal primer site by template switching. TCRdb processed the 5' RACE reads anew with MiXCR; each CDR3 protein has one entry. The sample includes fewer than 550,000 distinct CDR3 sequences, 12% to 15% of them seen just once. The data stem from a study of identical twins. The CDR3 extends over 15 amino acids. Germline CDR1 and CDR2: SGHKS and YYEKEE (reference sequence). V lost 4 bases and J lost 7; bases outside the gene matches: 6. Broader study findings: Shared out-of-frame alpha sequences (those common to twins) showed excess low generation probability.

This sample also belongs to another study, concerning yellow fever vaccine responses in identical twins.

The origin of this receptor is a woman between 18 and 29 years old in good health. The sample was CD4+ T cells sorted from blood. The rearrangement uses TRBV5-5 and TRBJ2-1; the match to TRBD2 covers 12 bases. CDR3 DNA: TGTGCCAGCAGCCTCTTAGGACTAGCGGGGAATGAGCAGTTCTTC. This encodes CASSLLGLAGNEQFF.